These T cell receptor beta chains were read from a single sample in a study of cytomegalovirus exposure and HLA in healthy donors. Libraries were prepared by immunoSEQ multiplex PCR; TCRdb keeps only in-frame clonotypes and omits some of them. Of roughly 130,000 clones detected, 70% to 90% appear once; the ten largest clones hold 0.4% to 0.55%. The sample consisted of PBMCs. All receptors derive from a woman in her thirties or forties in good health and CMV-seronegative. The CDR3 runs from the conserved cysteine through the conserved F or W. The order of the fields is J gene, V gene, D gene, clone size, CDR3 DNA, CDR3 protein. A D gene is named only where the DNA matches it firmly. Clone size is given for some rows only: seen once, a few or many times, or a class if the clone is expanded.

j_call: TRBJ2-6; v_call: TRBV28; d_call: -; clone_size: -; cdr3_nt: TGTGCCAGCCTCCAGTCTGGGGCCAACGTCCTGACTTTC; cdr3_aa: CASLQSGANVLTF
j_call: TRBJ1-6; v_call: TRBV7-3; d_call: -; clone_size: -; cdr3_nt: TGTGCCAGCAGCCCTCAAGGGGGCTATAATTCACCCCTCCACTTT; cdr3_aa: CASSPQGGYNSPLHF
j_call: TRBJ2-3; v_call: TRBV6-1; d_call: -; clone_size: -; cdr3_nt: TGTGCCAGCAGGTTCAGGGGTGAAGATACGCAGTATTTT; cdr3_aa: CASRFRGEDTQYF
j_call: TRBJ2-1; v_call: TRBV5-1; d_call: TRBD1; clone_size: -; cdr3_nt: TGCGCCAGCAGCTCCCTCGGGGACAGACTCAACTCCTACAATGAGCAGTTCTTC; cdr3_aa: CASSSLGDRLNSYNEQFF
j_call: TRBJ2-7; v_call: TRBV6-1; d_call: TRBD2; clone_size: -; cdr3_nt: TGTGCCAGCAGTTCCGCGACTAGCGGTCCCTACGAGCAGTACTTC; cdr3_aa: CASSSATSGPYEQYF
j_call: TRBJ2-4; v_call: TRBV19; d_call: -; clone_size: -; cdr3_nt: TGTGCCAGTAGTCGGATCAACAGGGTTAAAAACATTCAGTACTTC; cdr3_aa: CASSRINRVKNIQYF
j_call: TRBJ2-5; v_call: TRBV2; d_call: TRBD2; clone_size: -; cdr3_nt: TGTGCCAGCAGAAAGAGTGTAGCGGGAGGAGAGACCCAGTACTTC; cdr3_aa: CASRKSVAGGETQYF
j_call: TRBJ1-2; v_call: TRBV6-1; d_call: TRBD1; clone_size: -; cdr3_nt: TGTGCCAGCACTTGGGACAGCCCCAGGGACTATGGCTACACCTTC; cdr3_aa: CASTWDSPRDYGYTF
j_call: TRBJ1-4; v_call: TRBV6-6; d_call: -; clone_size: -; cdr3_nt: TGTGCCCCCTGGACCCGGACTAATAATGAAAAACTGTTTTTT; cdr3_aa: CAPWTRTNNEKLFF
j_call: TRBJ2-7; v_call: TRBV5-6; d_call: TRBD2; clone_size: -; cdr3_nt: TGTGCCAGCAGCTTGGGTCTAGCGGGAGAGGGGTACTTC; cdr3_aa: CASSLGLAGEGYF
j_call: TRBJ2-5; v_call: TRBV18; d_call: -; clone_size: -; cdr3_nt: TGTGCCAGCTCACCATCGGGTAGAAGAGATACCCAGTACTTC; cdr3_aa: CASSPSGRRDTQYF
j_call: TRBJ1-6; v_call: TRBV6-6; d_call: -; clone_size: -; cdr3_nt: TGTGCCAGCTTACCCCAGGGAAATGGTTATTCACCCCTCCACTTT; cdr3_aa: CASLPQGNGYSPLHF
j_call: TRBJ1-2; v_call: TRBV4-2; d_call: -; clone_size: -; cdr3_nt: TGTGCCAGCAGCCAAGATAGGGGATATAACTATGGCTACACCTTC; cdr3_aa: CASSQDRGYNYGYTF
j_call: TRBJ2-3; v_call: TRBV5-1; d_call: -; clone_size: once; cdr3_nt: TGCGCCAGCAGCATTCGACAGGTTGGGGATACGCAGTATTTT; cdr3_aa: CASSIRQVGDTQYF
j_call: TRBJ2-7; v_call: TRBV5-1; d_call: -; clone_size: -; cdr3_nt: TGCGCCAGCACCCTCTTTGGAGGGAACGAGCAGTACTTC; cdr3_aa: CASTLFGGNEQYF
j_call: TRBJ2-2; v_call: TRBV7-9; d_call: TRBD2; clone_size: once; cdr3_nt: TGTGCCAGCAGCCATAGCGGGAGAGGTGGGGAGCTGTTTTTT; cdr3_aa: CASSHSGRGGELFF
j_call: TRBJ1-1; v_call: TRBV10-3; d_call: -; clone_size: few; cdr3_nt: TGTGCCATCAGGGACAGCATGAACACTGAAGCTTTCTTT; cdr3_aa: CAIRDSMNTEAFF
j_call: TRBJ2-7; v_call: TRBV4-2; d_call: -; clone_size: -; cdr3_nt: TGTGCCAGCAGCCAAGGGTTTGGGGGCGTCTACGAGCAGTACTTC; cdr3_aa: CASSQGFGGVYEQYF
j_call: TRBJ1-5; v_call: TRBV6-1; d_call: TRBD1; clone_size: once; cdr3_nt: TGTGCCAGCAGTCCTACAGGGGTGGGGGATCAGCCCCAGCATTTT; cdr3_aa: CASSPTGVGDQPQHF
j_call: TRBJ2-5; v_call: TRBV7-9; d_call: -; clone_size: -; cdr3_nt: TGTGCCAGCAGCTCAACAAGTCTATGGACTCAAGAGACCCAGTACTTC; cdr3_aa: CASSSTSLWTQETQYF
j_call: TRBJ2-2; v_call: TRBV15; d_call: TRBD2; clone_size: -; cdr3_nt: TGTGCCACCAGCCCCCTAGCGGCCCACACCGGGGAGCTGTTTTTT; cdr3_aa: CATSPLAAHTGELFF
j_call: TRBJ2-7; v_call: TRBV10-3; d_call: TRBD1; clone_size: -; cdr3_nt: TGTGCCATCAGTGCCGCGGGACAGGGAGTCGACGAGCAGTACTTC; cdr3_aa: CAISAAGQGVDEQYF
j_call: TRBJ1-2; v_call: TRBV5-1; d_call: -; clone_size: -; cdr3_nt: TGCGCCAGCAGCTTGGCTCCGGGGGGAAACTATGGCTACACCTTC; cdr3_aa: CASSLAPGGNYGYTF
j_call: TRBJ2-1; v_call: TRBV5-4; d_call: -; clone_size: -; cdr3_nt: TGTGCCAGCAGCTTGGCCGGCCTAGGCAATGAGCAGTTCTTC; cdr3_aa: CASSLAGLGNEQFF
j_call: TRBJ2-3; v_call: TRBV7-2; d_call: -; clone_size: -; cdr3_nt: TGTGCCAGCAGCCTAGTCTACCGGGAGCGACCGTATTTT; cdr3_aa: CASSLVYRERPYF
j_call: TRBJ2-2; v_call: TRBV6-6; d_call: TRBD2; clone_size: -; cdr3_nt: TGTGCCAGCAGTTACCCACTAGCGGGAGGCACCGGGGAGCTGTTTTTT; cdr3_aa: CASSYPLAGGTGELFF
j_call: TRBJ2-3; v_call: TRBV6-5; d_call: TRBD2; clone_size: -; cdr3_nt: TGTGCCAGCAGACAGGGACTAGTGGGCGCAGATACGCAGTATTTT; cdr3_aa: CASRQGLVGADTQYF
j_call: TRBJ2-1; v_call: TRBV11-3; d_call: -; clone_size: -; cdr3_nt: TGTGCCAGCAGCCCCCGGGATGAGCAGTTCTTC; cdr3_aa: CASSPRDEQFF
j_call: TRBJ1-1; v_call: TRBV29-1; d_call: -; clone_size: -; cdr3_nt: TGCAGCGTTAGAACAGGGAATTTGAACACTGAAGCTTTCTTT; cdr3_aa: CSVRTGNLNTEAFF
j_call: TRBJ2-1; v_call: TRBV11-1; d_call: TRBD2; clone_size: -; cdr3_nt: TGTGCCAGCAGCTTGGGGGGAGGGCCCTACAATGAGCAGTTCTTC; cdr3_aa: CASSLGGGPYNEQFF
j_call: TRBJ2-7; v_call: TRBV7-9; d_call: -; clone_size: -; cdr3_nt: TGTGCCAGCAGCTCGGACATCGGCAGTTACGAGCAGTACTTC; cdr3_aa: CASSSDIGSYEQYF
j_call: TRBJ1-1; v_call: TRBV2; d_call: TRBD1; clone_size: -; cdr3_nt: TGTGCCAGGGGCAGGGGGACGAACACTGAAGCTTTCTTT; cdr3_aa: CARGRGTNTEAFF
j_call: TRBJ1-3; v_call: TRBV7-9; d_call: -; clone_size: -; cdr3_nt: TGTGCCAGCAGCCCAACTTACTCTGGAAACACCATATATTTT; cdr3_aa: CASSPTYSGNTIYF
j_call: TRBJ2-1; v_call: TRBV6-5; d_call: TRBD2; clone_size: -; cdr3_nt: TGTGCCAGCAGTAGGTGGGAAGCGGGACACAATGAGCAGTTCTTC; cdr3_aa: CASSRWEAGHNEQFF
j_call: TRBJ2-7; v_call: TRBV7-9; d_call: -; clone_size: -; cdr3_nt: TGTTCCAGCAGCTCACCAGGCTTAGTCCATTACGAGCAGTACTTC; cdr3_aa: CSSSSPGLVHYEQYF
j_call: TRBJ2-1; v_call: TRBV11-2; d_call: TRBD2; clone_size: -; cdr3_nt: TGTGCCAGCAGTACTGCCCCGGGGAGGGATTGGGATGAGCAGTTCTTC; cdr3_aa: CASSTAPGRDWDEQFF
j_call: TRBJ2-5; v_call: TRBV5-4; d_call: TRBD2; clone_size: -; cdr3_nt: TGTGCCAGCAGCAAACGACTAGCGGGAGGCCCGAGTCGGGAGACCCAGTACTTC; cdr3_aa: CASSKRLAGGPSRETQYF
j_call: TRBJ2-6; v_call: TRBV2; d_call: -; clone_size: -; cdr3_nt: TGTGCCAGCAGTGAAGCGCGGCTAGCTGGGGCCAACGTCCTGACTTTC; cdr3_aa: CASSEARLAGANVLTF
j_call: TRBJ1-5; v_call: TRBV16; d_call: -; clone_size: -; cdr3_nt: TGTGCCAGCAGCCAATCGAGCGGGGACCAGCCCCAGCATTTT; cdr3_aa: CASSQSSGDQPQHF
j_call: TRBJ1-2; v_call: TRBV29-1; d_call: -; clone_size: -; cdr3_nt: TGCAGCGTTGCGTATGGTCAGGGGAGTGGCTACACCTTC; cdr3_aa: CSVAYGQGSGYTF
j_call: TRBJ2-5; v_call: TRBV5-8; d_call: TRBD2; clone_size: -; cdr3_nt: TGTGCCAGCAGGTTGACTAGCCAGGCGACCCAGTACTTC; cdr3_aa: CASRLTSQATQYF
j_call: TRBJ2-7; v_call: TRBV29-1; d_call: -; clone_size: -; cdr3_nt: TGCAGCGTTAGGGCAGGGGGGATTTACGAGCAGTACTTC; cdr3_aa: CSVRAGGIYEQYF
j_call: TRBJ2-7; v_call: TRBV9; d_call: -; clone_size: -; cdr3_nt: TGTGCCAGTTCAATGGGACACCCCAGCTCCTACGAGCAGTACTTC; cdr3_aa: CASSMGHPSSYEQYF
j_call: TRBJ2-5; v_call: TRBV7-2; d_call: -; clone_size: -; cdr3_nt: TGTGCCAGCAGCTTAACCCTCGGAGACCCTCGCGGGACCCAGTACTTC; cdr3_aa: CASSLTLGDPRGTQYF
j_call: TRBJ1-3; v_call: TRBV6-1; d_call: -; clone_size: -; cdr3_nt: TGTGCCAGCAGGAGGACAGCCTCTGGAAACACCATATATTTT; cdr3_aa: CASRRTASGNTIYF
j_call: TRBJ1-1; v_call: TRBV6-1; d_call: -; clone_size: -; cdr3_nt: TGTGCCAGCCGGCCTGCTCAGGACACTGAAGCTTTCTTT; cdr3_aa: CASRPAQDTEAFF
j_call: TRBJ1-3; v_call: TRBV5-1; d_call: TRBD1; clone_size: -; cdr3_nt: TGCGCCAGCAGGACAGGGTGGAACACCATATATTTT; cdr3_aa: CASRTGWNTIYF
j_call: TRBJ2-3; v_call: TRBV4-2; d_call: TRBD1; clone_size: -; cdr3_nt: TGTGCCAGCAGCCAAGACGGTGCGGACAGGGGCACAGATACGCAGTATTTT; cdr3_aa: CASSQDGADRGTDTQYF
j_call: TRBJ2-7; v_call: TRBV5-1; d_call: -; clone_size: -; cdr3_nt: TGCGCCAGCAGCTCGGACAGTTTTTACTCCTACGAGCAGTACTTC; cdr3_aa: CASSSDSFYSYEQYF
j_call: TRBJ2-7; v_call: TRBV27; d_call: -; clone_size: -; cdr3_nt: TGTGCCAGCAGTTTCGGGGTGAGCGCCTCCTACGAGCAGTACTTC; cdr3_aa: CASSFGVSASYEQYF
j_call: TRBJ2-3; v_call: TRBV5-6; d_call: TRBD2; clone_size: -; cdr3_nt: TGTGCCAGCAGCCCCCGGGGGGGTAGCACAGATACGCAGTATTTT; cdr3_aa: CASSPRGGSTDTQYF
j_call: TRBJ2-5; v_call: TRBV21-1; d_call: -; clone_size: -; cdr3_nt: TGTGCCAGCAGCACAGTCTTTCCCTGGCGGGGCCAAGAGACCCAGTACTTC; cdr3_aa: CASSTVFPWRGQETQYF